The clone carrying this T cell receptor beta chain was seen at least ten times. The data originate from a study of liver allograft versus peripheral blood T cells. Study-wide background: Recipients' peripheral blood T cell receptor repertoires were compared with those in transplanted livers.

TCRdb re-analysed the reads in MiXCR, keeping a single row per CDR3 protein. This sample yields about 13,000 distinct CDR3 sequences, of which under 20% are seen a single time; approximately 13% belongs to the top ten. The receptor comes from a human patient who had a liver transplant. Part of the T cells may come from the graft donor.

The CDR3 sequence is CASSYSITGEQFF. CDR3 DNA: TGTGCCAGCAGTTACTCTATAACAGGGGAGCAGTTCTTC. The chain joins TRBV6-2 or TRBV6-3 to TRBJ2-1; tentative D call: TRBD1 (6 bases). The CDR3 covers 13 residues. Germline V gene data show CDR1 as MNHEY and CDR2 as SVGEGT. Trimming removed 0 bases at V and 10 bases at J, with 10 bases between.